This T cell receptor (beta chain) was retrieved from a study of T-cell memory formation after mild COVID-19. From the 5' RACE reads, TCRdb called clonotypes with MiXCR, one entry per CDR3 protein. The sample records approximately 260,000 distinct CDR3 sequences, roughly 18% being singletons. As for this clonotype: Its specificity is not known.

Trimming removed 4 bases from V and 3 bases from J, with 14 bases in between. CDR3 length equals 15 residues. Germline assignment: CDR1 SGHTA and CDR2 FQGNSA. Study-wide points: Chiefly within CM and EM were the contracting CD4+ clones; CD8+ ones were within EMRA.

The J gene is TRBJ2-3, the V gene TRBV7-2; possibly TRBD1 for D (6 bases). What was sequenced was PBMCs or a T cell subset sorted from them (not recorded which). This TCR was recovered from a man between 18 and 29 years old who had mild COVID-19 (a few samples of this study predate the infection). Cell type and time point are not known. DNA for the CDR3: TGTGCCAGCAGCTCCCAGGGGTCCTGGACAGATACGCAGTATTTT. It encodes CASSSQGSWTDTQYF.